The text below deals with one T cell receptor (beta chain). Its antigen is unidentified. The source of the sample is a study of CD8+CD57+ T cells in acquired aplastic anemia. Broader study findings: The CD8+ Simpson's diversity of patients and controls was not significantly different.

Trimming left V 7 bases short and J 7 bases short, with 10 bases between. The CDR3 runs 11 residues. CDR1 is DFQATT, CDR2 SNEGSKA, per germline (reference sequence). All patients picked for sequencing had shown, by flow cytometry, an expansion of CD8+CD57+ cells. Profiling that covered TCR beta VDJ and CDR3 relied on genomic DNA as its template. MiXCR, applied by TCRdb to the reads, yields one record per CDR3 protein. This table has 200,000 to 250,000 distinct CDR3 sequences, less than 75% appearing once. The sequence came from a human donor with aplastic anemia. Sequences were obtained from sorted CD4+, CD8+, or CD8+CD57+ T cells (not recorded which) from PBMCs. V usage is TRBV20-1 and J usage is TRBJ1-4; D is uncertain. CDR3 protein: CSVASGEKLFF. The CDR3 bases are TGCAGTGTCGCTTCGGGTGAAAAACTGTTTTTT.